The source of this T cell receptor beta chain is a study of human T cells and chemical hapten exposure. Stated time point: healthy volunteer bleed at 2 weeks. Blood, whole and unfractionated, served as the source for total RNA extraction. Per germline, CDR1 SEHNR and CDR2 FQNEAQ (reference sequence). The CDR3 totals 13 residues. Trimming pared 3 bases from V and 2 bases from J, leaving 6 bases between. TCRdb reprocessed the RACE reads with MiXCR, giving one entry per CDR3 protein. Of roughly 130,000 distinct CDR3 sequences in the sample, approximately 9% were seen once. This clonotype was observed many times.

The sequencing input was whole blood. This receptor was obtained from a male donor in good health. Some clones in this sample may be carry-over from other donors' samples. The chain combines TRBV7-9 with TRBJ2-3, with D unresolved. The CDR3: CASSLGSTDTQYF. CDR3 nucleotide sequence: TGTGCCAGCAGCTTGGGCTCCACAGATACGCAGTATTTT.